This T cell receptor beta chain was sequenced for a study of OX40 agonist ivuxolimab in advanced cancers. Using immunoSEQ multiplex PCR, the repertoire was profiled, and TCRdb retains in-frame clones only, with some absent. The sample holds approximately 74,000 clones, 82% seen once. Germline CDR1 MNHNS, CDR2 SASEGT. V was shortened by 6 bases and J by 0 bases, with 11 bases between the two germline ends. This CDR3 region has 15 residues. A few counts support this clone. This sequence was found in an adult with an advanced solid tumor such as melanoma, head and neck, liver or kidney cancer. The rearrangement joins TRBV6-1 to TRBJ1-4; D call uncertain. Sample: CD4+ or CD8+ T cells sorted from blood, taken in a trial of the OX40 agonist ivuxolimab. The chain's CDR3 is CASRRHLATNEKLFF. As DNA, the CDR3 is TGTGCCAGCAGGAGACACCTAGCAACTAATGAAAAACTGTTTTTT.